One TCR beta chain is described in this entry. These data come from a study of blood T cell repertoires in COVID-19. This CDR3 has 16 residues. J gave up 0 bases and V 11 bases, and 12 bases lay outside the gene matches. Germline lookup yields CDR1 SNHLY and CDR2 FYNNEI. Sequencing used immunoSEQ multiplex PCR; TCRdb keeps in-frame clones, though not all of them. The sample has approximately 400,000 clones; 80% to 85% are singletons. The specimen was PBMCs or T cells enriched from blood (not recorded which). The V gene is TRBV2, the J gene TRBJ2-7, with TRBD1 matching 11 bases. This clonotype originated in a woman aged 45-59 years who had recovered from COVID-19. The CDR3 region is CAVQDRGPTYSYEQYF. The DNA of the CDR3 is TGTGCCGTCCAGGACAGGGGGCCTACCTACTCCTACGAGCAGTACTTC.